These 7 T cell receptor beta chains share one sample of origin, sequenced in a study of siplizumab effects on memory and regulatory T cells. TCRdb's copy holds only in-frame clones and misses some; the assay was immunoSEQ multiplex PCR. This table holds around 82,000 clones, 93% found once. Material for sequencing was CD8+ T cells sorted from blood. These receptors were taken from a human donor in good health.

The chain employs TRBV4-1 and TRBJ1-1; D might be TRBD1 (5 bases). The CDR3 runs 12 residues. The V gene's germline CDR1 is MGHRA and CDR2 YSYEKL. Trimming removed 3 bases from V and 6 bases from J, with 8 bases in between. Here the CDR3 reads CASSQSGPEAFF. Written as DNA, the CDR3 is TGCGCCAGCAGCCAGTCGGGGCCTGAAGCTTTCTTT.

J is TRBJ2-3 and V is TRBV11-2, with 15 nucleotides matching TRBD2. The V gene's germline CDR1 is SGHAT and CDR2 FQNNGV. This CDR3 spans 15 amino acids. V lost 5 bases, J lost 6 bases, and 3 bases stayed unmatched. The CDR3 sequence: CASSRTSGGGDTQYF. The CDR3 DNA sequence: TGTGCCAGCAGCCGGACTAGCGGGGGGGGCGATACGCAGTATTTT.

The chain employs TRBV6-5 and TRBJ2-5; unclear D gene. The J call is doubtful: the DNA matches TRBJ2-7 better. This CDR3 spans 14 amino acids. The germline CDR1 and CDR2 sequences are MNHEY and SVGAGI. The CDR3 spells CASSYSAARYEQYF. The CDR3 DNA reads as TGTGCCAGCAGTTACTCGGCAGCCCGCTACGAGCAGTACTTC.

The chain is built from TRBV2 and TRBJ2-5; 7 bases agree with TRBD1. Matching the DNA end better, TRBJ2-7 makes the J call doubtful. From germline, CDR1 is SNHLY and CDR2 FYNNEI. This CDR3 has 15 amino acids. CDR3 sequence (DNA): TGTGCCAGCAGTGAAGCCTCGACAGGGACCTACGAGCAGTACTTC. Translation gives CASSEASTGTYEQYF.

This CDR3 is CATRDSNTGELFF. The CDR3 region has the DNA TGTGCCACGCGGGACTCGAACACCGGGGAGCTGTTTTTT. The V gene is TRBV7-9, the J gene TRBJ2-2, with D possibly matching TRBD2 (6 bases). The ends were cut back, 10 bases at V and 0 bases at J, with 9 bases in the middle. CDR3 size: 13 residues. Germline CDR1 SEHNR, CDR2 FQNEAQ (reference sequence).

The table lists this clone with a count of one. The chain uses TRBV15 and TRBJ2-3; TRBD2 matches at 10 bases. Germline loops: CDR1 LNHNV, CDR2 YYDKDF (reference sequence). The CDR3 has 17 residues. Trimming took 1 base from V and 5 from J; bases not matched to a gene: 9. The CDR3 reads CATSRGERGGLGDTQYF. For the CDR3, the DNA is TGTGCCACCAGCAGAGGTGAGCGGGGGGGCCTTGGAGATACGCAGTATTTT. Supplemented by reference TRBV15 and TRBJ2-3, the full variable domain reads DAMVIQNPRYQVTQFGKPVTLSCSQTLNHNVMYWYQQKSSQAPKLLFHYYDKDFNNEADTPDNFQSRRPNTSFCFLDIRSPGLGDTAMYLCATSRGERGGLGDTQYFGPGTRLTVL.

This rearrangement joins TRBV28 to TRBJ2-5, with 9 bases matching TRBD2. Germline V gene data show CDR1 as MDHEN and CDR2 as SYDVKM. Trimming took 7 bases from V and 2 from J; bases not matched to a gene: 8. CDR3 length equals 15 residues. CDR3 sequence reads: CASTLKAGGQETQYF. In DNA, the CDR3 is TGTGCCAGCACCCTGAAGGCGGGGGGGCAAGAGACCCAGTACTTC.